The 5 T cell receptor beta chains presented below share a single source sample, sequenced in a study of shared clonotypes between healthy human individuals. Using immunoSEQ multiplex PCR, the repertoire was profiled, and TCRdb retains in-frame clones only, with some absent. The sample lists 850,000 to 1,200,000 clones, roughly 80% occurring once. Sequencing was done on a sample of memory CD4+ T cells sorted from blood. The subset here: CD45RA-negative fraction. The receptors derive from a man younger than 35 in good health.

This clone has a single count. The chain carries TRBV5-4 and TRBJ2-1; possibly TRBD2 for D (5 bases). The CDR3 runs to 15 residues. Trimming removed 5 bases from V and 0 bases from J, with 12 bases in between. Germline V gene data show CDR1 as SGHNT and CDR2 as YYREEE (reference sequence). CDR3 DNA: TGTGCCAGCAGGAGGGCTGGAGTCTCCTACAATGAGCAGTTCTTC. Amino acids: CASRRAGVSYNEQFF.

This clone was recorded only once. This rearrangement joins TRBV19 to TRBJ1-5, with 7 bases lining up with TRBD1. This CDR3 has 19 residues. Germline V gene sequence: CDR1 LNHDA, CDR2 SQIVND (reference sequence). The V segment lost 6 bases and the J segment 5 bases; nucleotides outside the gene matches: 22. DNA for the CDR3: TGTGCCAGTAGCCATACGGGCTTCGGACAGGCTAAACAGGATCAGCCCCAGCATTTT. Residues: CASSHTGFGQAKQDQPQHF.

The chain combines TRBV10-1 with TRBJ1-4; tentatively, D is TRBD1 (5 bases). The V end lost 3 bases, the J end lost 8 bases, and 13 bases lay between the germline ends. The CDR3 consists of 14 residues. CDR1 and CDR2 (germline): WNHNN, SYGVQD (reference sequence). CDR3 coding DNA: TGCGCCAGCAGTGACGGCGGGGCGCAAGAAAAACTGTTTTTT. It specifies CASSDGGAQEKLFF.

The gene calls are TRBV5-1 and TRBJ2-2; D gene uncertain. V was clipped by 4 bases and J by 0 bases, with 10 bases between them. CDR3 length: 15 residues. Germline CDR1 SGHRS, CDR2 YFSETQ. As DNA, the CDR3 is TGCGCCAGCAGCGAGATACAGACGAACACCGGGGAGCTGTTTTTT. Translation: CASSEIQTNTGELFF.

The chain joins TRBV2 to TRBJ2-5, with D possibly called TRBD1 or TRBD2 (6 bases each). The CDR3 sequence is 15 residues long. Trimming pared 7 bases from V and 5 bases from J, leaving 20 bases between. The germline gives CDR1 SNHLY, CDR2 FYNNEI. This chain's CDR3 is CASTPDGGGGETQYF. The DNA for the CDR3 is TGTGCCAGCACTCCAGATGGAGGGGGTGGGGAGACCCAGTACTTC.